What follows is one T cell receptor beta chain and its context. These data originate in a study of T-cell memory formation after mild COVID-19. Each CDR3 protein is one row after TCRdb ran MiXCR on the 5' RACE reads. Of under 200,000 distinct CDR3 sequences in the sample, 10% to 15% are singletons; the top ten hold 3% to 4%. The CDR3 consists of 15 residues. Deletions cut 4 bases from V and 1 base from J, with 14 bases between. Germline CDR1 and CDR2: SGHRS and YFSETQ. The sequenced sample was PBMCs or a T cell subset sorted from them (not recorded which). The chain recombines TRBV5-1 with TRBJ2-5; a possible D gene is TRBD1 (6 bases). The receptor comes from a man aged 18 to 30 who had mild COVID-19 (a few samples of this study predate the infection). Cell type and time point are not known. The CDR3 DNA sequence: TGCGCCAGCAGCATCAACCGACAGGCCCAAGAGACCCAGTACTTC. Translating it yields CASSINRQAQETQYF. The whole variable domain, filled in from reference TRBV5-1 and TRBJ2-5, reads KAGVTQTPRYLIKTRGQQVTLSCSPISGHRSVSWYQQTPGQGLQFLFEYFSETQRNKGNFPGRFSGRQFSNSRSEMNVSTLELGDSALYLCASSINRQAQETQYFGPGTRLLVL.